These 26 T cell receptor beta chains share one sample of origin, sequenced in a study of T cell responses to AZD1222 COVID-19 vaccine. Measured with immunoSEQ multiplex PCR; TCRdb has only the in-frame clones, and not every one. The sample shows about 90,000 clones, more than 75% of them seen only once. The starting material was peripheral blood, obtained 28 days after the second AZD1222 dose. The receptors stem from an adult who received the AZD1222 COVID-19 vaccine.

This clone was counted only a few times. The chain links TRBV7-8 to TRBJ2-7; TRBD2 agrees at 13 bases. Germline assignment: CDR1 SGHVS and CDR2 FQNEAQ. The trim removed 4 bases at V and 3 bases at J, leaving 6 bases unmatched. The CDR3 length is 16 residues. CDR3 amino acids: CASSSGTSGTHYEQYF. CDR3 nucleotides: TGTGCCAGCAGCTCCGGGACTAGCGGGACACACTACGAGCAGTACTTC.

The gene calls are TRBV2 and TRBJ2-7, with D hard to call. V shed 4 bases and J shed 5 bases, with 9 bases lying between them. The CDR3 is made up of 12 amino acids. CDR1 and CDR2 (germline): SNHLY, FYNNEI. The CDR3 spells CASSGDTHEQYF. CDR3 DNA sequence: TGTGCCAGCAGTGGTGACACCCACGAGCAGTACTTC. Full variable domain (remainder filled in from reference TRBV2 and TRBJ2-7): EPEVTQTPSHQVTQMGQEVILRCVPISNHLYFYWYRQILGQKVEFLVSFYNNEISEKSEIFDDQFSVERPDGSNFTLKIRSTKLEDSAMYFCASSGDTHEQYFGPGTRLTVT.

This chain uses TRBV27 with TRBJ1-2; D remains ambiguous. Trimming removed 4 bases at V and 7 bases at J, with 13 bases between. Per the germline V gene, CDR1 is MNHEY and CDR2 is SMNVEV (reference sequence). The CDR3 covers 13 residues. The CDR3 region is CASSYKADSGYTF. CDR3 sequence (DNA): TGTGCCAGCAGTTACAAGGCCGACTCTGGCTACACCTTC.

The J gene is TRBJ2-5, the V gene TRBV5-4; D may be TRBD2 (7 bases). V was pared by 3 bases and J by 2 bases, with 20 bases between. CDR1 is SGHNT and CDR2 is YYREEE in the germline V gene (reference sequence). The CDR3 runs 17 residues. The CDR3, as DNA: TGTGCCAGCAGCTCTACACAGGGAGGGGCGGCTCAAGAGACCCAGTACTTC. Translation gives CASSSTQGGAAQETQYF.

The V call is TRBV7-9, the J call TRBJ2-4; 10 nucleotides line up with TRBD1. Germline V CDR1 and CDR2: SEHNR, FQNEAQ (reference sequence). CDR3 length: 14 residues. The trim removed 7 bases at V and 6 bases at J, leaving 6 bases unmatched. The CDR3 nucleotides are TGTGCCAGCACCTCCGACAGGGGGCTAAACATTCAGTACTTC. Translated, it gives CASTSDRGLNIQYF.

This chain links TRBV5-1 with TRBJ1-1; 10 bases are a match to TRBD1. The CDR3 contains 16 residues. Germline V lookup: CDR1 SGHRS, CDR2 YFSETQ. V lost 0 bases and J lost 2; bases outside the gene matches: 4. The CDR3 sequence: CASSLVGTGVNTEAFF. The CDR3 DNA follows: TGCGCCAGCAGCTTGGTAGGGACAGGGGTAAACACTGAAGCTTTCTTT. Full variable domain (remainder filled in from reference TRBV5-1 and TRBJ1-1): KAGVTQTPRYLIKTRGQQVTLSCSPISGHRSVSWYQQTPGQGLQFLFEYFSETQRNKGNFPGRFSGRQFSNSRSEMNVSTLELGDSALYLCASSLVGTGVNTEAFFGQGTRLTVV.

This clone appeared once. Other DNA sequences of this sample code for an identical CDR3. This chain joins TRBV4-3 and TRBJ2-1; 13 bases align to TRBD2. The ends lost 1 base at V and 4 bases at J; junction bases unmatched: 1. The germline V gene encodes CDR1 LGHNA and CDR2 YSLEER. This CDR3 spans 16 amino acids. The CDR3 protein is CASSQGTSGGYNEQFF. CDR3 in DNA: TGCGCCAGCAGCCAAGGGACTAGCGGGGGTTACAATGAGCAGTTCTTC.

The J gene is TRBJ2-7, the V gene TRBV4-2; 9 bases are a match to TRBD2. J lost 4 bases, V lost 4 bases, and 20 bases had no gene match. The germline CDR1 and CDR2 sequences are LGHNA and YNFKEQ. This CDR3 region has 19 residues. This CDR3 reads CASSLHVAGEFGDEYEQYF. CDR3 bases: TGTGCCAGCAGCCTTCACGTAGCGGGAGAGTTCGGAGATGAGTACGAGCAGTACTTC.

V and J are TRBV12-3 or TRBV12-4 and TRBJ2-7; tentative D call: TRBD2 (5 bases). V lost 3 bases and J 5 bases, leaving 11 bases between the germline ends. This CDR3 contains 13 residues. CDR3 protein: CASSLTTLHEQYF. CDR3 DNA sequence: TGTGCCAGCAGTTTGACTACTCTCCACGAGCAGTACTTC.

This clone was counted a few times. The rearrangement uses TRBV28 and TRBJ2-3; D perhaps matches TRBD1 (6 bases). Trimming cost V 2 bases and J 6 bases, with 12 bases left between them. The length of the CDR3 is 14 residues. CDR1 is MDHEN, CDR2 SYDVKM, per germline. The CDR3 sequence is CASSLIGQSDTQYF. DNA for the CDR3: TGTGCCAGCAGTTTAATTGGACAGTCGGATACGCAGTATTTT.

This clone is a singleton in its sample. The gene calls are TRBV11-2 and TRBJ1-2, with 8 bases lining up with TRBD1. V shed 5 bases and J 2 bases; nucleotides not matched to a gene: 7. Germline-derived CDR1 and CDR2 are SGHAT and FQNNGV. CDR3 length equals 15 residues. CDR3 protein: CASSAYDRGNYGYTF. For the CDR3, the DNA is TGTGCCAGCAGCGCATACGACAGGGGAAACTATGGCTACACCTTC.

The chain couples TRBV9 to TRBJ1-4; no firm D call. V was pared by 0 bases and J by 4 bases, with 4 bases between. This CDR3 contains 13 residues. Germline V lookup: CDR1 SGDLS, CDR2 YYNGEE. Here the CDR3 DNA reads TGTGCCAGCAGCGTAGGGGATAATGAAAAACTGTTTTTT. Protein sequence: CASSVGDNEKLFF.

V gene TRBV5-1 combines with J gene TRBJ1-2; D call uncertain. Germline V gene sequence: CDR1 SGHRS, CDR2 YFSETQ. V was trimmed by 2 bases and J by 4 bases, leaving 9 bases between them. The CDR3 is 13 residues long. The CDR3 DNA is TGCGCCAGCAGCTTAGTTAGTAGCTATGGCTACACCTTC. This encodes CASSLVSSYGYTF.

This chain links TRBV27 with TRBJ2-1; no definite D call. V lost 0 bases and J lost 6, with 9 bases in between. The CDR3 is 14 residues long. Germline-derived CDR1 and CDR2 are MNHEY and SMNVEV (reference sequence). CDR3 sequence: CASSLSKGGNEQFF. CDR3 nucleotides: TGTGCCAGCAGTTTATCCAAGGGCGGCAATGAGCAGTTCTTC.

J is TRBJ1-4 and V is TRBV20-1; no clear D gene. Per the germline V gene, CDR1 is DFQATT and CDR2 is SNEGSKA (reference sequence). The CDR3 runs 11 residues. Trimming removed 6 bases at V and 1 base at J, with 3 bases between. The CDR3 DNA sequence: TGCAGTGCGGAAACTAATGAAAAACTGTTTTTT. Encoded protein: CSAETNEKLFF.

The V and J genes are TRBV15 and TRBJ1-3; D call uncertain. CDR3 length: 15 amino acids. The ends were cut back, 0 bases at V and 1 base at J, with 7 bases in the middle. In germline, CDR1 is LNHNV, CDR2 YYDKDF (reference sequence). CDR3 loop: CATSREPGSGNTIYF. The CDR3 coding sequence is TGTGCCACCAGCAGAGAACCGGGATCTGGAAACACCATATATTTT.

This chain connects TRBV9 to TRBJ2-7; no clear D. Trimming cost V 0 bases and J 2 bases, with 6 bases left between them. This CDR3 contains 13 residues. CDR1 SGDLS and CDR2 YYNGEE come from the germline V gene. CDR3 residues: CASSVGNTYEQYF. CDR3 nucleotide sequence: TGTGCCAGCAGCGTAGGAAACACCTACGAGCAGTACTTC.

The chain couples TRBV11-2 to TRBJ2-2; 7 positions match TRBD2. After removal of 5 bases from V and 6 bases from J, the junction contained 6 bases not matched to a gene. Germline CDR1 and CDR2: SGHAT and FQNNGV. The CDR3 runs to 14 residues. In nucleotides, the CDR3 is TGTGCCAGCAGCCCCGTACGGGGGGCCGGGGAGCTGTTTTTT. Amino acid sequence: CASSPVRGAGELFF.

The chain couples TRBV4-3 to TRBJ2-1; D may be TRBD1 (5 bases). The V end lost 0 bases, the J end lost 1 base, and 10 bases lay between the germline ends. Germline V gene sequence: CDR1 LGHNA, CDR2 YSLEER. This CDR3 has 16 amino acids. CDR3 DNA: TGCGCCAGCAGCCAAGAATTAGGGGCGTCCTACAATGAGCAGTTCTTC. It specifies CASSQELGASYNEQFF.

The rearrangement joins TRBV6-5 to TRBJ1-4; the match to TRBD1 covers 9 bases. This CDR3 is built from 16 residues. V dropped 2 bases and J dropped 7; count of bases not matched to a gene: 8. Germline lookup yields CDR1 MNHEY and CDR2 SVGAGI. The CDR3 sequence: CASSYLITGGVEKLFF. The DNA of the CDR3 is TGTGCCAGCAGTTACCTCATCACAGGGGGCGTTGAAAAACTGTTTTTT.

The rearrangement uses TRBV7-9 and TRBJ2-2; 7 nucleotides match TRBD1. V was clipped by 0 bases and J by 3 bases; unmatched bases: 7. CDR1 is SEHNR and CDR2 is FQNEAQ in the germline V gene (reference sequence). CDR3 size: 17 residues. CDR3 nucleotide sequence: TGTGCCAGCAGCTTAGCGCGGAACAGGGGTTACACCGGGGAGCTGTTTTTT. It specifies CASSLARNRGYTGELFF. Full variable domain (rest looked up from reference TRBV7-9 and TRBJ2-2): DTGVSQNPRHKITKRGQNVTFRCDPISEHNRLYWYRQTLGQGPEFLTYFQNEAQLEKSRLLSDRFSAERPKGSFSTLEIQRTEQGDSAMYLCASSLARNRGYTGELFFGEGSRLTVL.

This chain uses TRBV11-1 with TRBJ1-1, with unresolved D. Germline lookup yields CDR1 SGHAT and CDR2 FQDESV (reference sequence). CDR3 length equals 14 residues. V lost 4 bases to trimming and J lost 1 base, with 10 bases between them. The CDR3 nucleotides are TGTGCCAGCAGCTCTAAGGGCAGGAACACTGAAGCTTTCTTT. As protein: CASSSKGRNTEAFF.

The chain combines TRBV2 with TRBJ2-5; 7 bases are shared with TRBD2. CDR3 length equals 14 residues. The ends lost 7 bases at V and 5 bases at J; junction bases unmatched: 10. Germline CDR1 and CDR2: SNHLY and FYNNEI. This CDR3 reads CASIPGRAGETQYF. The CDR3 DNA follows: TGTGCCAGCATCCCAGGGAGGGCGGGGGAGACCCAGTACTTC.

The chain has TRBV2 and TRBJ2-7; D unclear. Trimming removed 6 bases at V and 4 bases at J, with 10 bases between. Germline lookup yields CDR1 SNHLY and CDR2 FYNNEI. This CDR3 comprises 12 residues. The CDR3 loop reads CASSDFLYEQYF. The CDR3 coding sequence is TGTGCCAGCAGCGATTTCTTATACGAGCAGTACTTC. The full variable domain, rest sourced from reference TRBV2 and TRBJ2-7, is EPEVTQTPSHQVTQMGQEVILRCVPISNHLYFYWYRQILGQKVEFLVSFYNNEISEKSEIFDDQFSVERPDGSNFTLKIRSTKLEDSAMYFCASSDFLYEQYFGPGTRLTVT.

The chain links TRBV10-3 to TRBJ2-1; TRBD1 matches 10 bases. The V and J ends lost 6 bases and 4 bases, in that order; junction bases with no gene match: 3. CDR3 length equals 14 residues. From germline, CDR1 is ENHRY and CDR2 SYGVKD. CDR3 sequence (DNA): TGTGCCATCAGGCCGGGACAGGGGTACAATGAGCAGTTCTTC. Its protein is CAIRPGQGYNEQFF.

The J gene is TRBJ1-4, the V gene TRBV18; 7 nucleotides line up with TRBD1. V trimming: 4 bases; J trimming: 12 bases; junction bases outside the gene matches: 14. Germline-derived CDR1 and CDR2 are KGHSH and LQKENI. This CDR3 contains 15 residues. The CDR3 protein is CASSRTGAQGRQLFF. The CDR3 DNA reads as TGTGCCAGCTCACGTACAGGGGCGCAGGGCCGCCAACTGTTTTTT.